A single sample gave rise to the 18 T cell receptor beta chains below, sequenced in a study of T cell responses to AZD1222 COVID-19 vaccine. Some clones are missing from TCRdb's copy, which holds only in-frame ones; the method was immunoSEQ multiplex PCR. The data show about 170,000 clones, 90% seen once. Source: peripheral blood, taken on day 0 of AZD1222 vaccination. These receptors were obtained from an adult in good health.

The DNA for the CDR3 is TGTGCCAGCAGTGACGATTGGGGTAGCAATCAGCCCCAGCATTTT. Its protein is CASSDDWGSNQPQHF. The chain combines TRBV2 with TRBJ1-5; D unresolved. The CDR3 contains 15 residues. V was shortened by 3 bases and J by 0 bases, with 9 bases between the two germline ends. Germline-derived CDR1 and CDR2 are SNHLY and FYNNEI.

The rearrangement uses TRBV14 and TRBJ2-5, with D possibly TRBD1 on 5 matching bases. V was trimmed by 4 bases and J by 5 bases, leaving 23 bases between them. The CDR3 sequence is 17 residues long. The germline V gene encodes CDR1 SGHDN and CDR2 FVKESK. The CDR3 protein is CASSLPASRATLETQYF. CDR3 sequence (DNA): TGTGCCAGCAGCCTTCCTGCGAGCAGGGCAACCCTGGAGACCCAGTACTTC.

This clone was picked up a small number of times. This chain's CDR3 is CASRATGQGYTF. The CDR3 nucleotides read TGTGCCAGCAGGGCGACAGGGCAGGGCTACACCTTC. The chain uses TRBV6-5 and TRBJ1-2; 7 nucleotides agree with TRBD1. CDR3 length: 12 residues. The germline gives CDR1 MNHEY, CDR2 SVGAGI. The J segment lost 8 bases and the V segment lost 6 bases, leaving 6 bases of the junction unmatched.

This clone was seen once. Since the CDR3 does not end with the conserved phenylalanine or tryptophan, this likely comes from a read error. The limits of the CDR3 on the DNA are not certain, so only TCRdb's listed CDR3 is given. The chain links TRBV20-1 to TRBJ1-2; TRBD1, the D gene given by the table, was not confirmed from the DNA. The CDR3 comprises 11 residues, both ends counted. Germline CDR1 DFQATT, CDR2 SNEGSKA (reference sequence). The CDR3 loop reads CSANSGQGFSV.

The chain couples TRBV6-5 to TRBJ1-2; the D gene is possibly TRBD1 (6 bases). Germline assignment: CDR1 MNHEY and CDR2 SVGAGI. Trimming removed 4 bases from V and 6 bases from J, with 12 bases in between. The CDR3 is 13 amino acids. The CDR3 spells CASSSDRIDGYTF. The CDR3 DNA follows: TGTGCCAGCAGTTCAGACAGGATCGATGGCTACACCTTC.

This chain connects TRBV6-5 to TRBJ1-2; 7 bases agree with TRBD1. Germline V gene sequence: CDR1 MNHEY, CDR2 SVGAGI. V shed 6 bases, J shed 5 bases, and the junction held 9 bases outside the gene matches. This CDR3 spans 14 amino acids. CDR3 residues: CASRRSGQKYGYTF. As DNA, the CDR3 is TGTGCCAGCAGGCGATCGGGACAGAAGTATGGCTACACCTTC.

V gene TRBV2 combines with J gene TRBJ2-3; a possible D gene is TRBD2 (5 bases). Germline CDR1 is SNHLY and CDR2 is FYNNEI. V was cut by 6 bases and J by 4 bases, with 8 bases left in between. The CDR3 sequence is 12 residues long. The DNA for the CDR3 is TGTGCCAGCAGCCCGGACTCAGATACGCAGTATTTT. It yields the protein CASSPDSDTQYF.

V usage is TRBV5-1 and J usage is TRBJ1-3, with no clear D. Trimming removed 4 bases from V and 3 bases from J, with 8 bases in between. CDR1 is SGHRS, CDR2 YFSETQ, per germline. This CDR3 comprises 13 residues. CDR3 in DNA: TGCGCCAGCAGCAGAAACGGTGGAAACACCATATATTTT. This gives the protein CASSRNGGNTIYF.

The J gene is TRBJ1-1, the V gene TRBV7-3; D possibly corresponds to TRBD1 (6 bases). The CDR3 loop spans 14 amino acids. Germline values: CDR1 SGHTA, CDR2 FQGTGA. Deletions cut 5 bases from V and 1 base from J, with 11 bases between. The CDR3 is CASSLQGTNTEAFF. CDR3 nucleotide sequence: TGTGCCAGCAGCCTTCAGGGGACGAACACTGAAGCTTTCTTT.

V and J are TRBV5-4 and TRBJ2-5, with D possibly TRBD1 on 6 matching bases. This CDR3 has 13 residues. The germline gives CDR1 SGHNT, CDR2 YYREEE (reference sequence). The germline V and J ends were trimmed by 4 bases and 4 bases, with 11 bases remaining between them. The DNA of the CDR3 is TGTGCCAGCAGCCAACAGGGTTCAGAGACCCAGTACTTC. Residues: CASSQQGSETQYF.

The J gene is TRBJ1-2, the V gene TRBV3-1 (or the pseudogene TRBV3-2); 7 bases align to TRBD1. The CDR3 runs to 12 residues. V gave up 0 bases and J gave up 13 bases; unmatched junction bases: 5. Germline lookup yields CDR1 LGHDT and CDR2 YNNKEL (reference sequence). In nucleotides, the CDR3 is TGTGCCAGCAGCCAAGAGGGCAGGGGGGGCACCTTC. Translated, it gives CASSQEGRGGTF.

The chain carries TRBV19 and TRBJ1-5; D ambiguous. The CDR3 length is 10 residues. Germline-derived CDR1 and CDR2 are LNHDA and SQIVND (reference sequence). V lost 7 bases and J lost 6, with 4 bases in between. CDR3 coding DNA: TGTGCCAGTAATACTCAGCCCCAGCATTTT. Translating it yields CASNTQPQHF.

The J gene is TRBJ1-2, the V gene TRBV10-3, with TRBD1 as a possible D gene (5 bases). Germline-derived CDR1 and CDR2 are ENHRY and SYGVKD. This CDR3 region has 14 residues. V was clipped by 2 bases and J by 8 bases, with 15 bases between them. CDR3 DNA sequence: TGTGCCATCAGTGAGGCCAGGGCGGAGGGCGGCTACACCTTC. Amino acids: CAISEARAEGGYTF.

The gene calls are TRBV5-5 and TRBJ2-5; no clear D gene. This CDR3 comprises 11 residues. Germline-derived CDR1 and CDR2 are SGHKS and YYEKEE (reference sequence). The V end was cut by 4 bases, the J end by 7 bases, with 8 bases between. The CDR3 coding sequence is TGTGCCAGCAGCCTCTTGGGGACCCAGTACTTC. Translated, it gives CASSLLGTQYF.

The chain carries TRBV7-2 and TRBJ1-5; D unresolved. Between the trimmed V and J ends, which lost 1 base and 1 base, there was a span of 8 bases. Germline assignment: CDR1 SGHTA and CDR2 FQGNSA. The CDR3 is 15 amino acids. CDR3 protein: CASSLGSRSNQPQHF. CDR3 sequence (DNA): TGTGCCAGCAGCTTAGGTAGTAGGAGCAATCAGCCCCAGCATTTT. Full variable domain (remainder filled in from reference TRBV7-2 and TRBJ1-5): GAGVSQSPSNKVTEKGKDVELRCDPISGHTALYWYRQSLGQGLEFLIYFQGNSAPDKSGLPSDRFSAERTGGSVSTLTIQRTQQEDSAVYLCASSLGSRSNQPQHFGDGTRLSIL.

The chain employs TRBV27 and TRBJ1-1; 7 nucleotides align to TRBD1. Germline loops: CDR1 MNHEY, CDR2 SMNVEV (reference sequence). V lost 6 bases and J lost 3; bases outside the gene matches: 10. The CDR3 is made up of 15 amino acids. The CDR3 loop is CASSLRQGRDTEAFF. The CDR3 bases are TGTGCCAGCAGCTTAAGACAGGGAAGAGACACTGAAGCTTTCTTT.

In DNA form, the CDR3 reads TGTGCCAGCAGACGCCATAGCGGGGGGTCCTTCGACGAGCAGTACTTC. It yields the protein CASRRHSGGSFDEQYF. The chain employs TRBV7-6 and TRBJ2-7; TRBD2 matches 10 bases. This CDR3 contains 16 residues. Germline V lookup: CDR1 SGHVS, CDR2 FNYEAQ. Unmatched junction bases numbered 13, after V lost 6 bases and J lost 5 bases.

The rearrangement joins TRBV11-2 to TRBJ1-6; D is possibly TRBD1 (6 bases). Germline values: CDR1 SGHAT, CDR2 FQNNGV. The length of the CDR3 is 15 residues. Trimming removed 2 bases at V and 5 bases at J, with 10 bases between. CDR3 coding DNA: TGTGCCAGCAGCTTATCCCCAGGGGATAATTCACCCCTCCACTTT. Its translation: CASSLSPGDNSPLHF.